The 9 T cell receptor beta chains below were found in one sample sequenced in a study of OX40 agonist ivuxolimab in advanced cancers. The repertoire was sequenced with immunoSEQ multiplex PCR; TCRdb's copy has only in-frame clones and lacks some. The sample contains about 57,000 clones, 90% to 95% of which appear only once. The specimen comprised CD4+ or CD8+ T cells sorted from blood, sampled in a trial of the OX40 agonist ivuxolimab. Receptor source: an adult with an advanced solid tumor such as melanoma, head and neck, liver or kidney cancer.

This clone was seen once. The rearrangement uses TRBV9 and TRBJ2-1; D call uncertain. The CDR3 runs 14 residues. Trimming removed 0 bases from V and 0 bases from J, with 4 bases in between. The V gene's germline CDR1 is SGDLS and CDR2 YYNGEE. CDR3 sequence: CASSVDSSYNEQFF. CDR3 DNA: TGTGCCAGCAGCGTAGATAGCTCCTACAATGAGCAGTTCTTC.

The chain has TRBV6-5 and TRBJ1-2, with a possible D match to TRBD1 (5 bases). V gave up 6 bases and J gave up 8 bases, with 22 bases separating them. The germline CDR1 and CDR2 sequences are MNHEY and SVGAGI. The CDR3 totals 15 residues. In nucleotides, the CDR3 is TGTGCCAGCAGCTCCCCCGGGACGGGCTCCTCCGGCTACACCTTC. It encodes CASSSPGTGSSGYTF.

The rearrangement uses TRBV4-3 and TRBJ2-7, with 11 bases matching TRBD1. The V segment lost 4 bases and the J segment 2 bases; nucleotides outside the gene matches: 1. This CDR3 has 14 residues. From germline, CDR1 is LGHNA and CDR2 YSLEER. The CDR3: CASSLGQGAYEQYF. CDR3 in DNA: TGCGCCAGCAGCCTGGGACAGGGGGCCTACGAGCAGTACTTC.

The chain employs TRBV19 and TRBJ1-5; tentative D call: TRBD1 (6 bases). The CDR3 runs 14 residues. Germline assignment: CDR1 LNHDA and CDR2 SQIVND (reference sequence). V lost 6 bases and J 4 bases, leaving 13 bases between the germline ends. The CDR3: CASRRDTLNQPQHF. CDR3 nucleotides: TGTGCCAGTAGGCGGGACACCCTAAATCAGCCCCAGCATTTT.

The chain has TRBV6-4 and TRBJ2-1; weak D call: TRBD2 (6 bases). Per the germline V gene, CDR1 is MRHNA and CDR2 is SNTAGT. This CDR3 spans 15 amino acids. Trimming pared 5 bases from V and 4 bases from J, leaving 15 bases between. CDR3 nucleotide sequence: TGTGCCAGCAGTCTATATTTAGCGGAATACAATGAGCAGTTCTTC. The encoded protein is CASSLYLAEYNEQFF.

The chain has TRBV7-2 and TRBJ2-7; no clear D. This CDR3 is 14 amino acids long. The V gene's germline CDR1 is SGHTA and CDR2 FQGNSA. V was shortened by 5 bases and J by 5 bases, with 16 bases between the two germline ends. The CDR3 protein is CASSDPGRSHEQYF. The CDR3 region has the DNA TGTGCCAGCAGCGATCCGGGCCGAAGCCACGAGCAGTACTTC. Combining the CDR3 with reference TRBV7-2 and TRBJ2-7 gives the whole variable domain GAGVSQSPSNKVTEKGKDVELRCDPISGHTALYWYRQSLGQGLEFLIYFQGNSAPDKSGLPSDRFSAERTGGSVSTLTIQRTQQEDSAVYLCASSDPGRSHEQYFGPGTRLTVT.

This clone was observed once. The genes are TRBV7-9 and TRBJ1-3; possibly TRBD1 for D (5 bases). CDR1 SEHNR and CDR2 FQNEAQ come from the germline V gene (reference sequence). This CDR3 comprises 14 residues. Between the trimmed V and J ends, which lost 10 bases and 2 bases, there was a span of 15 bases. The CDR3, as DNA: TGTGCCATCGGAAGCGGGGCAGCTGGAAACACCATATATTTT. Its translation is CAIGSGAAGNTIYF.

In its sample, this clone was seen once. V is TRBV28 and J is TRBJ2-7; no clear D gene. This CDR3 contains 14 residues. Germline loops: CDR1 MDHEN, CDR2 SYDVKM. V was cut by 6 bases and J by 0 bases, with 12 bases left in between. The CDR3: CASRRLPSSYEQYF. CDR3 coding DNA: TGTGCCAGCAGACGGCTGCCGAGCTCCTACGAGCAGTACTTC.

The J gene is TRBJ2-1, the V gene TRBV28; 8 nucleotides align to TRBD1. V trimming: 7 bases; J trimming: 2 bases; junction bases outside the gene matches: 13. CDR1 is MDHEN and CDR2 is SYDVKM in the germline V gene. The CDR3 is 17 amino acids. CDR3 loop: CASTSGRGQVTYNEQFF. CDR3 coding DNA: TGTGCCAGCACCTCCGGTAGGGGACAGGTAACCTACAATGAGCAGTTCTTC.